This TCR beta chain is drawn from a study of blood T cell repertoires in COVID-19. Study-level background: The United States, Italy and Spain supplied acute and convalescent COVID-19 samples.

Participants' reported clinical history set cohort assignment. Symptom resolution, clearance, or two negative PCRs marked the recovered donors of Cohort 3. In the source study's methods: The assay estimated nucleated cells by amplifying reference gene primers. Some clones are missing from TCRdb's copy, which holds only in-frame ones; the method was immunoSEQ multiplex PCR. V and J calls and clone size are those listed in that table; D and trimming were worked out from the DNA. The sample records roughly 400,000 clones, roughly 87% being singletons. Regarding this clone: Other nucleotide sequences in the sample specify the same CDR3.

This sequence was found in a young man who had recovered from COVID-19. Sequenced: PBMCs or T cells enriched from blood (not recorded which).

CDR3 in amino acids: CASSSRLAGEETQYF. In DNA form, the CDR3 reads TGTGCCAGCAGCTCACGGCTAGCGGGGGAAGAGACCCAGTACTTC. The chain employs TRBV5-4 and TRBJ2-5; 10 bases are shared with TRBD2. V trimming: 3 bases; J trimming: 3 bases; junction bases outside the gene matches: 5. CDR3 length equals 15 residues. Germline CDR1 is SGHNT and CDR2 is YYREEE (reference sequence).